The 14 T cell receptor beta chains below were found in one sample sequenced in a study of shared clonotypes between healthy human individuals. The assay was immunoSEQ multiplex PCR, and TCRdb's table has in-frame clones only and misses some. Altogether 2 million to 3 million clones are present, 80% to 95% being singletons, with the ten largest covering 0.36%. The sequencing sample was made of naive CD4+ T cells from PBMCs. Sample subset: CD45RA+ positively selected. The receptors stem from a young man in good health. Some clones in this sample may be carry-over from other donors' samples.

The rearrangement uses TRBV6-1 and TRBJ1-2; D gene unclear. The CDR3 sequence is 12 residues long. V lost 8 bases, J lost 5 bases, and 12 bases lay in between. Germline CDR1 and CDR2: MNHNS and SASEGT. The CDR3 coding sequence is TGTGCCAGCCTTGGACTTACGTATGGCTACACCTTC. This translates into CASLGLTYGYTF.

The gene calls are TRBV7-9 and TRBJ2-1; a weak D match, TRBD1 (6 bases). Trimming stripped 1 base from V and 5 bases from J, with 12 bases between. The germline V gene encodes CDR1 SEHNR and CDR2 FQNEAQ (reference sequence). This CDR3 is built from 15 residues. The CDR3 reads CASSLGRTENNEQFF. CDR3 sequence (DNA): TGTGCCAGCAGCTTAGGGAGGACAGAGAACAATGAGCAGTTCTTC.

The CDR3 here is CASTTGGSGNQPQHF. The CDR3 nucleotides are TGTGCCAGCACCACAGGGGGTTCAGGCAATCAGCCCCAGCATTTT. The chain couples TRBV28 to TRBJ1-5; the match to TRBD1 covers 8 bases. The V gene end was trimmed by 7 bases and the J gene end by 2 bases; junction bases not matched to a gene: 7. Germline V gene sequence: CDR1 MDHEN, CDR2 SYDVKM. The CDR3 has 15 residues.

About this clone itself: The conserved phenylalanine or tryptophan is not found at the CDR3 terminus, so this likely reflects a read error. This chain links TRBV19 with TRBJ1-2, with 10 bases aligning to TRBD1. Per germline, CDR1 LNHDA and CDR2 SQIVND (reference sequence). The CDR3 runs 14 residues. V dropped 5 bases and J dropped 8; count of bases not matched to a gene: 8. In DNA, the CDR3 is TGTGCCAGTAGTCTTCCGGGGACAGGGGTCGGCTACACCCTC. Encoded protein: CASSLPGTGVGYTL.

The chain joins TRBV5-1 to TRBJ2-3; D is unresolved. CDR1 and CDR2 (germline): SGHRS, YFSETQ. Between the trimmed V and J ends, which lost 0 bases and 4 bases, there was a span of 9 bases. CDR3 length: 14 amino acids. The CDR3 loop reads CASSLERTPDTQYF. CDR3 bases: TGCGCCAGCAGCTTGGAAAGGACCCCAGATACGCAGTATTTT.

The genes are TRBV5-4 and TRBJ2-7; D gene unclear. The V end was cut by 0 bases, the J end by 3 bases, with 10 bases between. This CDR3 spans 14 amino acids. CDR1 and CDR2 from the germline V gene are SGHNT and YYREEE (reference sequence). The CDR3 region is CASSLEPNNYEQYF. The CDR3 DNA reads as TGTGCCAGCAGCTTGGAACCGAATAACTACGAGCAGTACTTC.

The V call is TRBV15, the J call TRBJ2-3, with 7 positions matching TRBD2. Germline CDR1 LNHNV, CDR2 YYDKDF (reference sequence). The CDR3 runs to 16 residues. Trimming cost V 1 base and J 2 bases; bases outside gene matches: 6. CDR3 nucleotides: TGTGCCACCAGCAGAGCTGGCGGGAGATTCACAGATACGCAGTATTTT. Its protein is CATSRAGGRFTDTQYF.

V is TRBV5-1 and J is TRBJ2-1, with 11 bases identical to TRBD2. V was clipped by 4 bases and J by 4 bases; unmatched bases: 10. Germline CDR1 and CDR2: SGHRS and YFSETQ. The CDR3 covers 17 residues. Here the CDR3 reads CASSVRRTSGSYNEQFF. CDR3 in DNA: TGCGCCAGCAGCGTACGCCGAACTAGCGGGAGTTACAATGAGCAGTTCTTC.

This clone has only one observation. The chain uses TRBV5-1 and TRBJ2-3; D is possibly TRBD1 or TRBD2 (6 bases each). CDR3 length: 14 residues. Germline V lookup: CDR1 SGHRS, CDR2 YFSETQ. V lost 7 bases to trimming and J lost 5 bases, with 17 bases between them. CDR3 DNA sequence: TGCGCCAGCGGCCTAGGGGGGATTGGAGATACGCAGTATTTT. As protein: CASGLGGIGDTQYF.

The gene calls are TRBV11-2 and TRBJ2-1, with D perhaps matching TRBD2 (5 bases). This CDR3 contains 13 residues. CDR1 and CDR2 (germline): SGHAT, FQNNGV. V was shortened by 1 base and J by 8 bases, with 9 bases between the two germline ends. The CDR3 sequence is CASSLVVRDEQFF. CDR3 coding DNA: TGTGCCAGCAGCTTAGTGGTGAGGGATGAGCAGTTCTTC.

This clone was found a few times. The chain carries TRBV6-6 and TRBJ2-2, with no clear D. The CDR3 runs 12 residues. The germline gives CDR1 MNHNY, CDR2 SVGAGI (reference sequence). Deletions cut 6 bases from V and 4 bases from J, with 6 bases between. The CDR3 sequence: CASRDLTGELFF. The CDR3 DNA is TGTGCCAGCAGGGACCTCACCGGGGAGCTGTTTTTT.

The chain recombines TRBV7-2 with TRBJ2-2; D is possibly TRBD1 (5 bases). Germline V CDR1 and CDR2: SGHTA, FQGNSA. V lost 6 bases and J 6 bases, leaving 11 bases between the germline ends. This CDR3 spans 13 amino acids. CDR3 coding DNA: TGTGCCAGCAGAGAACAGGTAGCCGGGGAGCTGTTTTTT. Its protein is CASREQVAGELFF. The full variable domain, with the rest looked up from reference TRBV7-2 and TRBJ2-2, is GAGVSQSPSNKVTEKGKDVELRCDPISGHTALYWYRQSLGQGLEFLIYFQGNSAPDKSGLPSDRFSAERTGGSVSTLTIQRTQQEDSAVYLCASREQVAGELFFGEGSRLTVL.

The rearrangement links TRBV9 to TRBJ2-2; weak D call: TRBD1 (5 bases). The CDR3 is made up of 15 amino acids. Looked up from germline, CDR1 is SGDLS and CDR2 is YYNGEE. Trimming left V 0 bases short and J 4 bases short, with 10 bases between. CDR3 nucleotides: TGTGCCAGCAGCGTAGAGGTGACAGTCACCGGGGAGCTGTTTTTT. Translating it yields CASSVEVTVTGELFF.

CDR3 nucleotides: TGTGCCAGCAGCGAACGACTAGCGGGAGTAAATGAGCAGTTCTTC. Amino acids: CASSERLAGVNEQFF. The V gene is TRBV11-2, the J gene TRBJ2-1, with 12 positions matching TRBD2. Germline V gives CDR1 SGHAT, CDR2 FQNNGV. After removal of 5 bases from V and 7 bases from J, the junction contained 6 bases not matched to a gene. The CDR3 runs to 15 residues. The full variable domain, in which reference TRBV11-2 and TRBJ2-1 provide the parts outside the CDR3, is EAGVAQSPRYKIIEKRQSVAFWCNPISGHATLYWYQQILGQGPKLLIQFQNNGVVDDSQLPKDRFSAERLKGVDSTLKIQPAKLEDSAVYLCASSERLAGVNEQFFGPGTRLTVL.